This T cell receptor beta chain was captured in a study of vaccination effects on CD4 cells after COVID-19. The CDR3 has 13 amino acids. Trimming took 5 bases from V and 3 from J, leaving 10 bases between them. Germline CDR1 reads MNHEY; CDR2 reads SMNVEV (reference sequence). Profiling relied on immunoSEQ multiplex PCR, and the TCRdb table lists in-frame clones only, not all of them. The sample consists of about 37,000 clones, about four fifths of them appearing once. It was after around 10 days of culture that CD4+ T cells were isolated. Days 3 and 7 saw half the medium replaced with IL-2 medium. This clone has just a few counts. Its antigen is still unknown.

The chain recombines TRBV27 with TRBJ1-2; D not certain. Sequencing used CD4+ T cells from PBMCs cultured without peptide, obtained before COVID-19 vaccination. The TCR originated in a human donor who received a COVID-19 vaccine. The CDR3 DNA is TGTGCCAGCAGTACCAACCAATACTATGGCTACACCTTC. This sequence encodes CASSTNQYYGYTF.